The rows below give T cell receptor beta chains drawn from one sample of a study of T cells in narcolepsy. Assay: immunoSEQ multiplex PCR; the TCRdb copy retains only in-frame clones and omits some. The table includes fewer than 30,000 clones, 75% to 90% detected once. Sample: CD45RA- memory CD4+ T cells from PBMCs. The receptors come from a human donor with narcolepsy. The CDR3 runs from the conserved cysteine through the conserved F or W.

CASSLYGDRVVTDTQYF TRBJ2-3 TRBV5-1
CASRLGGADTQYF TRBJ2-3 TRBV19
CASSLQGQNYGYTF TRBJ1-2 TRBV28
CASSLEGSSYEQYF TRBJ2-7 TRBV5-1
CASSRTSVSTDTQYF TRBJ2-3 TRBV7-9
CASSDTGRDTDTQYF TRBJ2-3 TRBV2
CASSITGKARNSDTQYF TRBJ2-3 TRBV5-1
CAWSVSLASASEQFF TRBJ2-1 TRBV30
CASSWDSSDSGNTIYF TRBJ1-3 TRBV5-6
CASSTTGNQPQHF TRBJ1-5 TRBV28
CASTPGLSTDTQYF TRBJ2-3 TRBV6-1
CASSLGQGDGYTF TRBJ1-2 TRBV5-1
CASSYSSRRGNTIYF TRBJ1-3 TRBV6-5
CASSEYYRYGYTF TRBJ1-2 TRBV6-1
CASSLGLGRREPQHF TRBJ1-5 TRBV7-2
CASSLILGGTGELFF TRBJ2-2 TRBV7-2
CASRPGLAGHQETQYF TRBJ2-5 TRBV5-1
CASRLVHTGELFF TRBJ2-2 TRBV6-6
CASSLDPGTSGRSYNEQFF TRBJ2-1 TRBV7-2